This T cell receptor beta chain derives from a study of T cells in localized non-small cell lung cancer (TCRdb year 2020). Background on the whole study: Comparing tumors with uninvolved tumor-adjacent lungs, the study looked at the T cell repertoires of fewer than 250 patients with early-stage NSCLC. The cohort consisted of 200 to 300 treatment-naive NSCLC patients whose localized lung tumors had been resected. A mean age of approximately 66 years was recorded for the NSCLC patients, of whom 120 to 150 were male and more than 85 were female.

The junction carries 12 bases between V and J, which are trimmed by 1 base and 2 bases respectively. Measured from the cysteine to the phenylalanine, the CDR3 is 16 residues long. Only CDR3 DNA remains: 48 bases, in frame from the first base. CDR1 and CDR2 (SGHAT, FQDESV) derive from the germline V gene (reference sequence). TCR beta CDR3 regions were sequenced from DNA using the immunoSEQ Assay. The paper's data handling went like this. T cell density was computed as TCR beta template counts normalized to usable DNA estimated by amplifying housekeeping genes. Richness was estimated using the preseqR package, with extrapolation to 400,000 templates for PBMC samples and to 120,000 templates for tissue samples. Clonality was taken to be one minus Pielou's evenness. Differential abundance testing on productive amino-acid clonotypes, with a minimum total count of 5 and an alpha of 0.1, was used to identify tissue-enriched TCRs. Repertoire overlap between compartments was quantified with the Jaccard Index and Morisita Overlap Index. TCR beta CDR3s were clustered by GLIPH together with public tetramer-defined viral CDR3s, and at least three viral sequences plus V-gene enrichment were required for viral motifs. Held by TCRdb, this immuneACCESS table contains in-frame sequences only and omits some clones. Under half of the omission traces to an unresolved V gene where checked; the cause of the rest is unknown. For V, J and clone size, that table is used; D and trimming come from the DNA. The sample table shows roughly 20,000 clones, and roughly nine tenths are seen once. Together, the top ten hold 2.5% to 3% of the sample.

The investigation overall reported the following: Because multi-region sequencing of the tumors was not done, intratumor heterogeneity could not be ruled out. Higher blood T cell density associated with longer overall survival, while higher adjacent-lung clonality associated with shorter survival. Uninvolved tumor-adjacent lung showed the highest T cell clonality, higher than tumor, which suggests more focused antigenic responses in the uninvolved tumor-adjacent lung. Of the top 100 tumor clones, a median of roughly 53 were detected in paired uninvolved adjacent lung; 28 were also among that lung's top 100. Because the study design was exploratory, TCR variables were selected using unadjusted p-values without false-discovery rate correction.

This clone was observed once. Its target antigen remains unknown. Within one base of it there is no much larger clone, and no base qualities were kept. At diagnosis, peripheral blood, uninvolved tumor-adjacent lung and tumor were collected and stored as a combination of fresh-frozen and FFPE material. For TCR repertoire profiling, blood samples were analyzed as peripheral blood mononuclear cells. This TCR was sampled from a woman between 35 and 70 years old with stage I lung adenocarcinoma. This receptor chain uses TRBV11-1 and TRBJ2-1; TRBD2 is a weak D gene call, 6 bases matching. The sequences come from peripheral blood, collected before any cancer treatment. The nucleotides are TGTGCCAGCAGCTTAGAGCCGGGAGACCCCTACAATGAGCAGTTCTTC. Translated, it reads CASSLEPGDPYNEQFF.